Shown below are 26 T cell receptor beta chains from a single sample sequenced in a study of blood T cell repertoires in COVID-19. This table comes from immunoSEQ multiplex PCR, and its TCRdb copy is limited to in-frame clones, with some not included. This table has 110,000 to 150,000 clones, about 86% appearing once. The sample consisted of peripheral blood. The receptors were gathered from a woman aged 60-75 years with acute or convalescent COVID-19.

The rearrangement joins TRBV5-1 to TRBJ2-6; perhaps TRBD1 as D (5 bases). The CDR3 is made up of 18 amino acids. Trimming shortened V by 4 bases and J by 0 bases, and 17 bases separated the two germline ends. Germline V gives CDR1 SGHRS, CDR2 YFSETQ. The CDR3 DNA sequence: TGCGCCAGCAGCCCAAGACAGCGTACCCCCTCTGGGGCCAACGTCCTGACTTTC. Residues: CASSPRQRTPSGANVLTF.

V usage is TRBV6-5 and J usage is TRBJ1-1, with D unclear. V lost 2 bases to trimming and J lost 6 bases, with 16 bases between them. The CDR3 consists of 15 residues. The V gene's germline CDR1 is MNHEY and CDR2 SVGAGI. CDR3 loop: CASSYTSRLRAEAFF. The CDR3 region has the DNA TGTGCCAGCAGTTACACTTCACGCCTAAGAGCTGAAGCTTTCTTT.

The rearrangement uses TRBV7-3 and TRBJ2-1; TRBD2 matches at 12 bases. Germline-derived CDR1 and CDR2 are SGHTA and FQGTGA. The CDR3 runs 15 residues. Trimming took 6 bases from V and 3 from J; bases not matched to a gene: 3. The CDR3 nucleotides are TGTGCCAGCAGTCTAGCGGGGGGGCTCTACAATGAGCAGTTCTTC. The encoded protein is CASSLAGGLYNEQFF.

The rearrangement uses TRBV30 and TRBJ2-2; 8 nucleotides align to TRBD1. CDR3 size: 14 residues. Germline trimming cut 1 base from V and 4 bases from J; bases unmatched to any gene: 2. Germline CDR1 and CDR2: GTSNPN and SVGIG (reference sequence). In DNA, the CDR3 is TGTGCCTGGAGTGGGACAGGGAGCACCGGGGAGCTGTTTTTT. Amino acid sequence: CAWSGTGSTGELFF.

This chain connects TRBV6-2 or TRBV6-3 to TRBJ2-1, with 11 bases identical to TRBD2. CDR1 MNHEY and CDR2 SVGEGT come from the germline V gene. This CDR3 contains 15 residues. V trimming: 6 bases; J trimming: 4 bases; junction bases outside the gene matches: 5. CDR3 in DNA: TGTGCCAGCAGCTATACTAGCGGGGGTTACAATGAGCAGTTCTTC. Translated, it gives CASSYTSGGYNEQFF.

The genes are TRBV6-4 and TRBJ2-1, with TRBD1 identical over 9 bases. There are 15 residues in the CDR3. Looked up from germline, CDR1 is MRHNA and CDR2 is SNTAGT. With V trimmed by 5 bases and J by 6 bases, 8 bases remained unmatched. The CDR3 bases are TGTGCCAGCAGTCGAACCGGGACAGGGTTCAATGAGCAGTTCTTC. This codes for CASSRTGTGFNEQFF.

V and J are TRBV6-4 and TRBJ2-7; TRBD1 matches at 8 bases. J was trimmed by 2 bases and V by 2 bases; bases with no gene match: 2. Germline CDR1 is MRHNA and CDR2 is SNTAGT. This CDR3 contains 14 residues. CDR3 in amino acids: CASSDGTGAYEQYF. DNA for the CDR3: TGTGCCAGCAGTGACGGGACAGGCGCCTACGAGCAGTACTTC.

A single count supports this clone. CDR3 nucleotide sequence: TGTGCCAGCAGTTACTTGGGTCAGGGAGGCTACACCTTC. Protein: CASSYLGQGGYTF. The chain is built from TRBV6-5 and TRBJ1-2; a weak D match, TRBD1 (5 bases). Trimming shortened V by 1 base and J by 8 bases, and 11 bases separated the two germline ends. Germline loops: CDR1 MNHEY, CDR2 SVGAGI. The CDR3 sequence is 13 residues long.

This CDR3 reads CASYRVPYEQYF. The CDR3 DNA reads TGTGCCAGCTACAGGGTCCCCTACGAGCAGTACTTC. The J gene is TRBJ2-7, the V gene TRBV27; perhaps TRBD1 as D (6 bases). Trimming left V 8 bases short and J 2 bases short, with 10 bases between. The CDR3 is made up of 12 amino acids. Per germline, CDR1 MNHEY and CDR2 SMNVEV (reference sequence).

The chain links TRBV7-2 to TRBJ1-1; possibly TRBD1 for D (5 bases). The V end was cut by 8 bases, the J end by 3 bases, with 7 bases between. This CDR3 comprises 11 residues. CDR1 and CDR2 (germline): SGHTA, FQGNSA. Here the CDR3 reads CASAGHTEAFF. CDR3 bases: TGTGCCAGCGCGGGGCACACTGAAGCTTTCTTT.

The genes are TRBV11-2 and TRBJ2-3; maybe TRBD2 (5 bases). Deletions cut 2 bases from V and 1 base from J, with 19 bases between. Looked up from germline, CDR1 is SGHAT and CDR2 is FQNNGV. The CDR3 length is 18 residues. The CDR3 region is CASSLKTAWESRTDTQYF. Here the CDR3 DNA reads TGTGCCAGCAGCTTAAAAACCGCTTGGGAGAGCCGCACAGATACGCAGTATTTT.

The chain uses TRBV7-2 and TRBJ1-2; no firm D call. The CDR3 contains 13 residues. Germline values: CDR1 SGHTA, CDR2 FQGNSA. The germline V and J ends were trimmed by 4 bases and 4 bases, with 10 bases remaining between them. CDR3 bases: TGTGCCAGCAGCTCAACTGGGAGCTATGGCTACACCTTC. Its translation: CASSSTGSYGYTF.

This chain connects TRBV5-1 to TRBJ1-1, with D unresolved. V lost 2 bases and J 0 bases, leaving 8 bases between the germline ends. This CDR3 contains 14 residues. The germline V gene has CDR1 SGHRS and CDR2 YFSETQ. In nucleotides, the CDR3 is TGCGCCAGCAGCTTTGTAGAGTTGAACACTGAAGCTTTCTTT. It codes for CASSFVELNTEAFF.

This clone has more than one count but fewer than ten. The rearrangement links TRBV9 to TRBJ1-1; D gene unclear. Per germline, CDR1 SGDLS and CDR2 YYNGEE. This CDR3 spans 15 amino acids. V dropped 0 bases and J dropped 0 bases, with 9 bases sitting between them. In DNA, the CDR3 is TGTGCCAGCAGCGTAGTTGGAGTAATGAACACTGAAGCTTTCTTT. Translating gives CASSVVGVMNTEAFF. Together with reference TRBV9 and TRBJ1-1, the CDR3 gives the full variable domain: DSGVTQTPKHLITATGQRVTLRCSPRSGDLSVYWYQQSLDQGLQFLIQYYNGEERAKGNILERFSAQQFPDLHSELNLSSLELGDSALYFCASSVVGVMNTEAFFGQGTRLTVV.

The chain recombines TRBV27 with TRBJ1-5; possible D gene TRBD1, 5 bases. CDR1 and CDR2 from the germline V gene are MNHEY and SMNVEV (reference sequence). The CDR3 length is 13 residues. The germline V and J ends were trimmed by 8 bases and 4 bases, with 12 bases remaining between them. The CDR3 nucleotides read TGTGCCAGCGGGGGGTTGACTAATCAGCCCCAGCATTTT. Protein sequence: CASGGLTNQPQHF.

V usage is TRBV2 and J usage is TRBJ2-7, with TRBD1 matching over 8 bases. V was clipped by 4 bases and J by 4 bases; unmatched bases: 21. The CDR3 consists of 19 residues. CDR1 is SNHLY, CDR2 FYNNEI, per germline. This CDR3 is CASSASGTGSILIRYEQYF. In nucleotides, the CDR3 is TGTGCCAGCAGTGCCTCCGGGACAGGTTCTATTCTTATTCGATACGAGCAGTACTTC.

The chain carries TRBV6-5 and TRBJ2-3; 8 positions match TRBD2. CDR1 and CDR2 from the germline V gene are MNHEY and SVGAGI. V shed 0 bases and J 1 base; nucleotides not matched to a gene: 3. The CDR3 totals 16 residues. CDR3 in DNA: TGTGCCAGCAGTTACTCGGTTAGCGGGGGCACAGATACGCAGTATTTT. Translated: CASSYSVSGGTDTQYF.

This chain links TRBV12-3 or TRBV12-4 with TRBJ2-2; 8 bases are shared with TRBD1. The CDR3 length is 13 residues. V was clipped by 8 bases and J by 6 bases; unmatched bases: 5. CDR3 nucleotide sequence: TGTGCCAGCCCGAGGACAGGGCCCGGGGAGCTGTTTTTT. Protein: CASPRTGPGELFF.

The J gene is TRBJ2-2, the V gene TRBV18; 7 bases map to TRBD1. The V and J ends lost 0 bases and 2 bases, in that order; junction bases with no gene match: 6. CDR1 and CDR2 from the germline V gene are KGHSH and LQKENI. CDR3 length equals 17 residues. Here the CDR3 reads CASSPPGQNVNTGELFF. The CDR3 DNA reads as TGTGCCAGCTCACCACCGGGACAGAACGTAAACACCGGGGAGCTGTTTTTT.

The chain is built from TRBV5-6 and TRBJ1-4; D not resolved. V dropped 0 bases and J dropped 3 bases, with 12 bases sitting between them. This CDR3 comprises 16 residues. CDR1 and CDR2 from the germline V gene are SGHDT and YYEEEE. DNA for the CDR3: TGTGCCAGCAGCTTGGAGGGAGTAATGGCTAATGAAAAACTGTTTTTT. As protein: CASSLEGVMANEKLFF.

This chain uses TRBV21-1 with TRBJ1-1; the tabulated D call, TRBD1, remains unverified against the DNA. TRBV21-1 represents a pseudogene. The CDR3 extends over 16 amino acids. CDR3 amino acids: CASSKLRAGGCPEAFF. The CDR3 nucleotides are TGTGCCAGCAGCAAATTGCGGGCAGGGGGATGTCCTGAAGCTTTCTTT.

This clone has only one observation. The chain combines TRBV18 with TRBJ2-7, with D maybe TRBD1 (6 bases). CDR1 is KGHSH, CDR2 LQKENI, per germline. There are 16 residues in the CDR3. V lost 3 bases and J 0 bases, leaving 15 bases between the germline ends. The CDR3 loop reads CASSPLQGLNSYEQYF. CDR3 nucleotide sequence: TGTGCCAGCTCACCTCTACAGGGCCTCAACTCCTACGAGCAGTACTTC.

The gene calls are TRBV9 and TRBJ2-5; maybe TRBD2 (7 bases). Looked up from germline, CDR1 is SGDLS and CDR2 is YYNGEE. V was trimmed by 0 bases and J by 2 bases, leaving 14 bases between them. The CDR3 consists of 16 residues. CDR3 sequence: CASSVGGGAVQETQYF. CDR3 nucleotide sequence: TGTGCCAGCAGCGTAGGCGGGGGCGCAGTACAAGAGACCCAGTACTTC.

The chain recombines TRBV6-5 with TRBJ1-1, with D hard to call. V was cut by 4 bases and J by 1 base, with 7 bases left in between. The length of the CDR3 is 13 residues. Germline values: CDR1 MNHEY, CDR2 SVGAGI. The CDR3 nucleotides read TGTGCCAGCAGTTCAAACAGGAACACTGAAGCTTTCTTT. It codes for CASSSNRNTEAFF.

The gene calls are TRBV7-9 and TRBJ1-1; D not resolved. Germline loops: CDR1 SEHNR, CDR2 FQNEAQ (reference sequence). There are 13 residues in the CDR3. Trimming pared 5 bases from V and 5 bases from J, leaving 12 bases between. The CDR3 DNA is TGTGCCAGCAGCCGAGACACATGGACTGAAGCTTTCTTT. Translating gives CASSRDTWTEAFF.

J is TRBJ1-5 and V is TRBV29-1, with a tentative D call TRBD1 (5 bases). V was pared by 8 bases and J by 4 bases, with 18 bases between. The CDR3 has 14 residues. In germline, CDR1 is SQVTM, CDR2 ANQGSEA. The CDR3, as DNA: TGCAGCCTCCGCAGGGCAGTTCTAAATCAGCCCCAGCATTTT. It yields the protein CSLRRAVLNQPQHF.